This T cell receptor (beta chain) is drawn from a study of T cell changes during pregnancy in multiple sclerosis. In germline, CDR1 is KGHSH, CDR2 LQKENI. This CDR3 spans 15 amino acids. V lost 5 bases to trimming and J lost 4 bases; unmatched junction nucleotides: 9. The method was immunoSEQ multiplex PCR; TCRdb's version includes in-frame clones alone and lacks a portion of them. The sample includes around 80,000 clones, 92% seen only once; the top ten take over 1.1%. Here the sequenced sample was peripheral blood, taken before pregnancy. The receptor was derived from a female donor with multiple sclerosis, enrolled in a pregnancy study. J is TRBJ1-2 and V is TRBV18; 8 bases agree with TRBD1. The CDR3 region has the DNA TGTGCCAGCTCAACGGACGGACAGGGCACCTATGGCTACACCTTC. It yields the protein CASSTDGQGTYGYTF.